This is a list of T cell receptor beta chains from one sample in a study of T-cell reconstitution after alpha-beta-depleted transplantation in children. Via MiXCR, TCRdb re-called the PCR reads, giving one row per CDR3 protein. This sample has about 98,000 distinct CDR3 sequences, with 6% to 9% found just once. The sequencing used PBMCs, collected before TCRalphabeta/CD19-depleted stem cell transplant. The source of these receptors is a boy between 2 and 10 years old with acute lymphoblastic leukemia, due to receive a stem cell transplant. The CDR3 runs from the conserved cysteine through the conserved F or W. D genes are given only for firm matches. Clone size is given for some rows only: seen once, a few or many times, or a class if the clone is expanded.

size | J | V | D | DNA | CDR3
many | TRBJ2-5 | TRBV3-1 | - | TGTGCCAGCAGCCAAGATAGGAGTCTGGAGACCCAGTACTTC | CASSQDRSLETQYF
many | TRBJ1-1 | TRBV11-3 | - | TGTGCCAGCAGCCTCTCGGCGAACACTGAAGCTTTCTTT | CASSLSANTEAFF
many | TRBJ2-7 | TRBV7-2 | TRBD1 | TGTGCCAGCAGCTTAGCGGGCGGACAGGGGGCGCGAGAGCAGTACTTC | CASSLAGGQGAREQYF
many | TRBJ2-5 | TRBV20-1 | - | TGCAGTGCTAGTGAGGCCGCTGGGACGGCGGAAGAGACCCAGTACTTC | CSASEAAGTAEETQYF
medium-sized | TRBJ2-5 | TRBV9 | TRBD2 | TGTGCCAGCAGCTTCGAAGCGGGGGGACCCCAAGAGACCCAGTACTTC | CASSFEAGGPQETQYF
few | TRBJ2-7 | TRBV20-1 | TRBD2 | TGCAGTGTCCGGACTAGCTCGGACTACGAGCAGTACTTC | CSVRTSSDYEQYF
many | TRBJ2-5 | TRBV5-1 | - | TGCGCCAGCAGCTTTGGTTGGCAAGAGACCCAGTACTTC | CASSFGWQETQYF
few | TRBJ2-3 | TRBV10-3 | TRBD2 | TGTGCCATCAGTGACTCTAGCGGGGGGGCGACGGATACGCAGTATTTT | CAISDSSGGATDTQYF
- | TRBJ2-1 | TRBV20-1 | - | TGCAGTGCTAGAAGGGCGGGAATCTACAATGAGCAGTTCTTC | CSARRAGIYNEQFF
many | TRBJ2-2 | TRBV2 | - | TGTGCCAGCAGTGGGACGGCGAACACCGGGGAGCTGTTTTTT | CASSGTANTGELFF
- | TRBJ2-2 | TRBV9 | TRBD2 | TGTGCCAGCAGCGTAGCTACGTGGGGGGGGAACACCGGGGAGCTGTTTTTT | CASSVATWGGNTGELFF
many | TRBJ2-3 | TRBV7-2 | TRBD2 | TGTGCCAGCAGCCCCGGGACTAGCGGGGGCAGCACAGATACGCAGTATTTT | CASSPGTSGGSTDTQYF
few | TRBJ1-5 | TRBV14 | - | TGTGCCAGCAGCCAAGATGGGAATCAGCCCCAGCATTTT | CASSQDGNQPQHF
- | TRBJ1-6 | TRBV9 | - | TGTGCCAGCAGCGCAACCTACAGGGACCCCTATAATTCACCCCTCCACTTT | CASSATYRDPYNSPLHF
- | TRBJ1-5 | TRBV27 | - | TGTGCCAGCCGCCAAGGGGCAAATAGCAATCAGCCCCAGCATTTT | CASRQGANSNQPQHF
few | TRBJ1-2 | TRBV7-2 | - | TGTGCCAGCAGAGGGCCCTTTGGGGGCTACACCTTC | CASRGPFGGYTF
many | TRBJ1-2 | TRBV6-5 | TRBD1 | TGTGCCAGCAGCCCGCAAACCGGGACAGGGTTCTATGGCTACACCTTC | CASSPQTGTGFYGYTF
many | TRBJ2-5 | TRBV7-2 | - | TGTGCCAGCAGCTTAGCGGACGGGGAAGAGACCCAGTACTTC | CASSLADGEETQYF
- | TRBJ2-1 | TRBV4-3 | - | TGCGCCAGCAGCGGGTTAGGGGAAAATGAGCAGTTCTTC | CASSGLGENEQFF
- | TRBJ1-2 | TRBV6-2/TRBV6-3 | TRBD1 | TGTGCCAGCAGTACAGGGGGCCGGGGCTACACCTTC | CASSTGGRGYTF
few | TRBJ1-2 | TRBV20-1 | - | TGCAGTGCTAGAGATGGGAGGGGGAGTAACTATGGCTACACCTTC | CSARDGRGSNYGYTF
- | TRBJ1-1 | TRBV19 | TRBD1 | TGTGCCAGTAGTATAGGAGGCAGGGGGACTTCTGAAGCTTTCTTT | CASSIGGRGTSEAFF
many | TRBJ2-1 | TRBV3-1 | TRBD2 | TGTGCCAGCAGCCAAGCAGCGGGGTATTACAATGAGCAGTTCTTC | CASSQAAGYYNEQFF
- | TRBJ2-5 | TRBV9 | TRBD1 | TGTGCCAGCAGCGTGGGACAGGGGGCCCCCCAAGAGACCCAGTACTTC | CASSVGQGAPQETQYF
many | TRBJ2-7 | TRBV6-1 | TRBD2 | TGTGCCAGCACACCGGGAGGGTTTTTCTACGAGCAGTACTTC | CASTPGGFFYEQYF
many | TRBJ2-2 | TRBV6-7 | TRBD1 | TGTGCCAGCAGTTACTGGCGGGACAGGGAAATGGACACCGGGGAGCTGTTTTTT | CASSYWRDREMDTGELFF
few | TRBJ2-5 | TRBV13 | TRBD2 | TGTGCCAGCAGCTTAGGTCTAGCGGGGGCAACGAGGTCAGAGACCCAGTACTTC | CASSLGLAGATRSETQYF
- | TRBJ1-2 | TRBV18 | - | TGTGCCAGCTCACCTACAGACGTCTTAGTAGGCTACACCTTC | CASSPTDVLVGYTF
many | TRBJ2-3 | TRBV5-1 | - | TGCGCCAGCAGTCCCATCGAAGATACGCAGTATTTT | CASSPIEDTQYF
- | TRBJ2-7 | TRBV15 | - | TGTGCCACCAGCACGCTCGCTACAGGGAGGGGCGAGCAGTACTTC | CATSTLATGRGEQYF
few | TRBJ2-1 | TRBV11-1 | - | TGTGCCAGCAGCTACGGACCCGAGGGTAATGAGCAGTTCTTC | CASSYGPEGNEQFF
- | TRBJ1-2 | TRBV7-8 | - | TGTGCCAGCAGCCCCACCGATAGGGGGGACTATGGCTACACCTTC | CASSPTDRGDYGYTF
few | TRBJ1-1 | TRBV2 | - | TGTGCCAGCACCCGATTGGATGTAGCGGGGCGCGACACTGAAGCTTTCTTT | CASTRLDVAGRDTEAFF